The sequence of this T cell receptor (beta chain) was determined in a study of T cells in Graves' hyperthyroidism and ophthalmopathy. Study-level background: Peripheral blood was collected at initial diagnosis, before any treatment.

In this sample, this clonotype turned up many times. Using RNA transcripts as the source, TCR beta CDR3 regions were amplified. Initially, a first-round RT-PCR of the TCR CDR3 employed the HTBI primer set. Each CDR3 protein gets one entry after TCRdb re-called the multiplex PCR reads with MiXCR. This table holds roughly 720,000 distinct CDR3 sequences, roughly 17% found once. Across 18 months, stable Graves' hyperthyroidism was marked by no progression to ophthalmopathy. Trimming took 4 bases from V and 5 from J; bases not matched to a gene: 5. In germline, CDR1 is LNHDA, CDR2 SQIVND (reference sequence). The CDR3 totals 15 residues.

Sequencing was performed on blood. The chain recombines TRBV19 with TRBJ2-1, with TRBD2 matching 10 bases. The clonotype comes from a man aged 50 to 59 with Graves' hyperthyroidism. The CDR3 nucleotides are TGTGCCAGTAGTACCGCTAGCGGGAGTCACAATGAGCAGTTCTTC. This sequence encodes CASSTASGSHNEQFF.